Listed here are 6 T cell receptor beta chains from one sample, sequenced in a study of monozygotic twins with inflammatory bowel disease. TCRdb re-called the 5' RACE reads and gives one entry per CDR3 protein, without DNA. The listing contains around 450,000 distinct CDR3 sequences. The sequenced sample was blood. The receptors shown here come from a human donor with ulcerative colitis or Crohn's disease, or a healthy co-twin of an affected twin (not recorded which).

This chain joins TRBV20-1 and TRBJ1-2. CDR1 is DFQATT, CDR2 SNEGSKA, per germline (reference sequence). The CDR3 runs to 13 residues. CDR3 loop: CSAREEANYGYTF.

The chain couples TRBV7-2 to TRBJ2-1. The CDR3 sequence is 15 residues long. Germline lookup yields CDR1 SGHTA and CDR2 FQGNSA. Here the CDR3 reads CASSLADGGTLGQFF.

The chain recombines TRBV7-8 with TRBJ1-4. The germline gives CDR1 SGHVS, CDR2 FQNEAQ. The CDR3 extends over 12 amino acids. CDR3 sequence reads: CASSSPDEKLFF.

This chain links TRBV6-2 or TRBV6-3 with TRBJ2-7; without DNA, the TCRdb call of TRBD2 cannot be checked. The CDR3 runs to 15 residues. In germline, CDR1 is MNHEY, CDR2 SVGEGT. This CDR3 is CASSLRGGSSYEQYF.

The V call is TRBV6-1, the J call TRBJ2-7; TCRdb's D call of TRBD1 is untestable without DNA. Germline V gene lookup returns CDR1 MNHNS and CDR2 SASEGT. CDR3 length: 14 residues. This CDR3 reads CASIPFGQGYEQYF.

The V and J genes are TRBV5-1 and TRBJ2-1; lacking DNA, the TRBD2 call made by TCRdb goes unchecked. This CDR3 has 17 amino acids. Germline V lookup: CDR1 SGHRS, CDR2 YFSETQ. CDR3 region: CASQRLAGGLNYNEQFF.